The clone carrying this T cell receptor beta chain was counted between two and nine times. Antigen specificity is unknown. It was via CD45RO/CCR7/CD25/CD127/CD95/CD27 that CD4+ naive, central memory, regulatory and stem cell-like memory cells were sorted. The entry originates in a study of beta chain features in type 1 diabetes. Study-wide points: cDNA-based sequencing might over-represent cells highly expressing TCR. All four CD4+ subsets from Type 1 diabetes patients carried moderately but significantly shorter TCRB CDR3s. Type 1 diabetes patients had VDJ junctions that carried fewer insertions and more deletions.

Germline trimming cut 4 bases from V and 3 bases from J; bases unmatched to any gene: 2. The CDR3 sequence is 15 residues long. Germline lookup yields CDR1 KGHSH and CDR2 LQKENI. The isolated RNA, all of it, was reverse transcribed, so expressed TCRB transcripts were what got sequenced. Data came from immunoSEQ multiplex PCR; TCRdb stores just in-frame clones and leaves some out. In the table there are about 180,000 clones, under 9.5% of which are singletons. The genes are TRBV18 and TRBJ1-5, with 11 bases identical to TRBD1. Sequenced material: central memory CD4+ T cells from blood. The TCR comes from a man aged 18 to 29 with type 1 diabetes. DNA for the CDR3: TGTGCCAGCTCACTCGGACAGGGGGCCAATCAGCCCCAGCATTTT. Translation: CASSLGQGANQPQHF.